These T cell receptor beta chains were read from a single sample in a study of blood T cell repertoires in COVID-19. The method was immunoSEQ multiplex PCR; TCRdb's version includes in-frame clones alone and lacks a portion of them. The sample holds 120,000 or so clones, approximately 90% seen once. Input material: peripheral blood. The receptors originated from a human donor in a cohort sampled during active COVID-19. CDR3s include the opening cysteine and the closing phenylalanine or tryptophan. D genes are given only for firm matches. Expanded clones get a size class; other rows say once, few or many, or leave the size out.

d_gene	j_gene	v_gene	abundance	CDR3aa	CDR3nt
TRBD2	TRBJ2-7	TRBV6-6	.	CASSYERGGYEQYF	TGTGCCAGCAGTTACGAGCGGGGGGGCTACGAGCAGTACTTC
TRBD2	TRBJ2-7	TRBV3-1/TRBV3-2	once	CASSQAVSGISSYEQYF	TGTGCCAGCAGCCAAGCGGTTAGCGGGATTAGCTCCTACGAGCAGTACTTC
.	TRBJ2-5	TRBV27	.	CASSPRTTRETQYF	TGTGCCAGCAGTCCCAGGACAACGCGGGAGACCCAGTACTTC
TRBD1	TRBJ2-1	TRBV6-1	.	CASSEAGTGGNEQFF	TGTGCCAGCAGTGAAGCCGGGACAGGGGGCAATGAGCAGTTCTTC
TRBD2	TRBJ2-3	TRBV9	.	CASSVVSGGYTDTQYF	TGTGCCAGCAGCGTAGTTAGCGGGGGATACACAGATACGCAGTATTTT
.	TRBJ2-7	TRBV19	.	CASSFASEHYEQYF	TGTGCCAGTAGTTTTGCTAGCGAGCACTACGAGCAGTACTTC
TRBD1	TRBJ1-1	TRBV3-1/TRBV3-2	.	CASSPLDRDEAFF	TGTGCCAGCAGCCCCCTGGACAGGGATGAAGCTTTCTTT
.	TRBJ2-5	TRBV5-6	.	CASSLNRQETQYF	TGTGCCAGCAGCTTAAACAGACAAGAGACCCAGTACTTC
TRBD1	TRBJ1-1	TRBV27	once	CASSYSGQPNTEAFF	TGTGCCAGCAGTTACTCGGGACAGCCCAACACTGAAGCTTTCTTT
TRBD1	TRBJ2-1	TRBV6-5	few	CASSSTGGLGNEQFF	TGTGCCAGCAGTTCGACAGGGGGCTTGGGCAATGAGCAGTTCTTC
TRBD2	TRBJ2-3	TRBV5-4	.	CASSARTSGRSDTQYF	TGTGCCAGCAGCGCCCGGACTAGCGGGAGGTCAGATACGCAGTATTTT
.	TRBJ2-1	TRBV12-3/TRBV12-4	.	CASSLAILARQFF	TGTGCCAGCAGTTTAGCGATACTAGCTCGGCAGTTCTTC
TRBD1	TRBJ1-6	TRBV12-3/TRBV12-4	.	CASSSGGHSPLHF	TGTGCCAGCAGTTCAGGGGGCCATTCACCCCTCCACTTT
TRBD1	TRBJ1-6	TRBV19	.	CASSKTGRGQDSPLHF	TGTGCCAGTAGTAAAACCGGCAGGGGGCAGGATTCACCCCTCCACTTT
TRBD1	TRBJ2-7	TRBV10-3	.	CAISEKTGQGPYEQYF	TGTGCCATCAGTGAGAAAACGGGACAGGGTCCCTACGAGCAGTACTTC
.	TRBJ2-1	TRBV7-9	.	CASSTITIGSYNEQFF	TGTGCCAGCAGCACGATCACTATAGGCTCCTACAATGAGCAGTTCTTC
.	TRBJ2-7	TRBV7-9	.	CASGAELTYEQYF	TGTGCCAGCGGGGCCGAATTAACCTACGAGCAGTACTTC
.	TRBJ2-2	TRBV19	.	CASRSLLTGNTGELFF	TGTGCCAGTAGATCCCTTCTAACAGGGAACACCGGGGAGCTGTTTTTT
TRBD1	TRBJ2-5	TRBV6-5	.	CAIGTVQETQYF	TGTGCCATCGGGACAGTCCAAGAGACCCAGTACTTC
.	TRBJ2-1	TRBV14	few	CASSQGYPTSNEQFF	TGTGCCAGCAGCCAAGGGTATCCTACTTCCAATGAGCAGTTCTTC
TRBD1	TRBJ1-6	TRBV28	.	CASSLWGTGSYNSPLHF	TGTGCCAGCAGTTTATGGGGGACAGGAAGCTATAATTCACCCCTCCACTTT
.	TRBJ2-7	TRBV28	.	CASRTDRSGRPYEQYF	TGTGCCAGCAGGACAGACAGAAGCGGGCGACCCTACGAGCAGTACTTC
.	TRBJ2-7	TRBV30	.	CAWRGWRPGSITYEQYF	TGTGCCTGGAGGGGTTGGCGTCCAGGGTCGATTACCTACGAGCAGTACTTC
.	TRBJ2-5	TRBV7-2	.	CASSAEWAYQETQYF	TGTGCCAGCAGCGCAGAGTGGGCGTACCAAGAGACCCAGTACTTC
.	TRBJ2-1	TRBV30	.	CAWSGLFAGLYNEQFF	TGTGCCTGGAGCGGCCTTTTTGCGGGGCTCTACAATGAGCAGTTCTTC
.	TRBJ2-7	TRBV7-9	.	CASSLGGSAYEQYF	TGTGCCAGCAGCTTGGGGGGTAGCGCCTACGAGCAGTACTTC
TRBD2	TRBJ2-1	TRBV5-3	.	CASFGGAVIDEQFF	TGTGCCAGTTTCGGGGGGGCTGTTATAGATGAGCAGTTCTTC
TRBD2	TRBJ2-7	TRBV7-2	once	CASSLGGTSGTYEQYF	TGTGCCAGCAGCTTAGGGGGGACTAGCGGAACCTACGAGCAGTACTTC
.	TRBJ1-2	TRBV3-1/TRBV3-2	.	CASSQEGANYGYTF	TGTGCCAGCAGCCAAGAGGGAGCTAACTATGGCTACACCTTC
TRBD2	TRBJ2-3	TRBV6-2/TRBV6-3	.	CASSPGWREDEDTQYF	TGTGCCAGCAGTCCGGGATGGCGGGAGGATGAAGATACGCAGTATTTT
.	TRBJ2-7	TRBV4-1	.	CASSQDSFLEQYF	TGCGCCAGCAGCCAAGATAGTTTTCTAGAGCAGTACTTC
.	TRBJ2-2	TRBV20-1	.	CSASPPQNTGELFF	TGCAGTGCTAGTCCCCCCCAGAACACCGGGGAGCTGTTTTTT
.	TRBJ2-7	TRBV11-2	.	CASSTRSVPYEQYF	TGTGCCAGCAGCACTAGATCCGTGCCCTACGAGCAGTACTTC
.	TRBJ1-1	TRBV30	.	CAWKSQLNTEAFF	TGTGCCTGGAAAAGCCAACTGAACACTGAAGCTTTCTTT
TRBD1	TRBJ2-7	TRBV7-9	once	CASSLETGSYEQYF	TGTGCCAGCAGCTTAGAGACAGGGTCCTACGAGCAGTACTTC
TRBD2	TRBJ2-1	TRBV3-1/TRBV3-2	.	CASRRSGGPYNEQFF	TGTGCCAGCAGGAGAAGCGGGGGGCCCTACAATGAGCAGTTCTTC
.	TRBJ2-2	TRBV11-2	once	CASSLTDSANTGELFF	TGTGCCAGCAGCTTAACCGACAGCGCGAACACCGGGGAGCTGTTTTTT
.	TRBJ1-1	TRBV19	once	CASSPGGQLNTEAFF	TGTGCCAGTAGCCCAGGAGGACAGCTGAACACTGAAGCTTTCTTT
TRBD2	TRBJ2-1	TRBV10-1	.	CASSRGLAGGRNEQFF	TGCGCCAGCAGTAGGGGACTAGCGGGAGGGCGGAATGAGCAGTTCTTC
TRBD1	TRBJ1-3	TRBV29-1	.	CSVGGTETGNTIYF	TGCAGCGTTGGGGGGACAGAAACTGGAAACACCATATATTTT
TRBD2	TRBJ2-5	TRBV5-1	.	CASSLPPGTTFSGTQYF	TGCGCCAGCAGCCTCCCCCCCGGGACTACATTCTCGGGGACCCAGTACTTC
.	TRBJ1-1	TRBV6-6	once	CASSEGGSLNTEAFF	TGTGCCAGCAGTGAGGGAGGATCCCTGAACACTGAAGCTTTCTTT
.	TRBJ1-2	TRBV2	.	CASSDITDGYTF	TGTGCCAGCAGTGATATTACGGATGGCTACACCTTC
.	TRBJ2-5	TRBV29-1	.	CSPLPAGETQYF	TGCAGCCCTCTTCCGGCCGGGGAGACCCAGTACTTC
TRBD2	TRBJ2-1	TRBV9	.	CASRGTSGDDEQFF	TGTGCCAGCAGGGGGACTAGCGGGGACGATGAGCAGTTCTTC
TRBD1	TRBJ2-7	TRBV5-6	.	CASSLAGTVSYEQYF	TGTGCCAGCAGCTTGGCGGGGACAGTCTCCTACGAGCAGTACTTC
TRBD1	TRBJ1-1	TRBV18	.	CASSPRTGPTEAFF	TGTGCCAGCTCACCTCGGACAGGTCCCACTGAAGCTTTCTTT
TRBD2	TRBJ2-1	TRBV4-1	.	CASSHRLAGSNEQFF	TGCGCCAGCAGCCATCGACTAGCGGGGTCCAATGAGCAGTTCTTC
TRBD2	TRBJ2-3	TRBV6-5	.	CASSGAGGQRDTQYF	TGTGCCAGCAGCGGAGCGGGGGGGCAAAGGGATACGCAGTATTTT
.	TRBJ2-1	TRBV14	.	CASSPTPRRYNEQFF	TGTGCCAGCAGCCCGACCCCGAGGAGATACAATGAGCAGTTCTTC
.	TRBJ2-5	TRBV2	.	CASSEVGVRETQYF	TGTGCCAGCAGTGAAGTCGGGGTACGAGAGACCCAGTACTTC
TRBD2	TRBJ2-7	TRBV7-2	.	CASSSASGGEYEQYF	TGTGCCAGCAGCTCTGCTAGCGGAGGGGAATACGAGCAGTACTTC
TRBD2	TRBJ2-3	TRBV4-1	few	CASSPPLGRVTDTQYF	TGCGCCAGCAGCCCGCCTTTGGGGAGGGTCACAGATACGCAGTATTTT
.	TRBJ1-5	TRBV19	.	CASSASPPGVQPQHF	TGTGCCAGTAGTGCCTCCCCTCCAGGGGTTCAGCCCCAGCATTTT
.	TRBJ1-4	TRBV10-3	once	CAIGGSHNEKLFF	TGTGCCATCGGGGGGTCCCATAATGAAAAACTGTTTTTT
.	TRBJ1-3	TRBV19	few	CASSSHSGNTIYF	TGTGCCAGTAGTTCCCACTCTGGAAACACCATATATTTT
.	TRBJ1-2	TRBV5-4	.	CASSSRPSSGPRGYGYTF	TGTGCCAGCAGCTCCCGACCCTCGTCGGGGCCCAGGGGCTATGGCTACACCTTC
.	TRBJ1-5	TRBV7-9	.	CASSPDSRGNQPQHF	TGTGCCAGCAGCCCGGACAGTAGAGGGAATCAGCCCCAGCATTTT
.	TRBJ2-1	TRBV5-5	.	CASSFPRTAYNEQFF	TGTGCCAGCAGCTTCCCCCGGACAGCCTACAATGAGCAGTTCTTC
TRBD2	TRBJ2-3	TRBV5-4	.	CASSLSSGRASTDTQYF	TGTGCCAGCAGCTTGTCTAGCGGGAGGGCCAGCACAGATACGCAGTATTTT